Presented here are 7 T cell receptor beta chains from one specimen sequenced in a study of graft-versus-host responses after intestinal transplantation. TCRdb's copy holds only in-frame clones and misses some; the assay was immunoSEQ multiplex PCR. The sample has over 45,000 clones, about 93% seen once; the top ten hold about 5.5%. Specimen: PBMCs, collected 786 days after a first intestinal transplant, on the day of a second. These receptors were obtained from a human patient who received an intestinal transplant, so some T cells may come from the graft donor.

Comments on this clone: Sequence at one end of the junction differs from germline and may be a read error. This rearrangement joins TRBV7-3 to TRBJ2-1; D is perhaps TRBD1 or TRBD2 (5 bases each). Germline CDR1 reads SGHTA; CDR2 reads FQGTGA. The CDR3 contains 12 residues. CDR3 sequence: CASSLRGDEQLF. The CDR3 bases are TGTGCCAGCAGCTTAAGAGGGGATGAGCAGCTCTTC. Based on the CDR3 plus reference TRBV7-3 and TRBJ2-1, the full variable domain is GAGVSQTPSNKVTEKGKYVELRCDPISGHTALYWYRQSLGQGPEFLIYFQGTGAADDSGLPNDRFFAVRPEGSVSTLKIQRTERGDSAVYLCASSLRGDEQLFGPGTRLTVL.

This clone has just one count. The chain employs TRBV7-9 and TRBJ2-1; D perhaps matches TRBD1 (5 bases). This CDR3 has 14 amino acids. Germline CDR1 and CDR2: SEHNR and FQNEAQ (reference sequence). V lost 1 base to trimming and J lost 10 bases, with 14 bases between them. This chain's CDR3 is CASSLGQGIREQFF. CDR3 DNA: TGTGCCAGCAGCTTAGGGCAGGGTATAAGGGAGCAGTTCTTC.

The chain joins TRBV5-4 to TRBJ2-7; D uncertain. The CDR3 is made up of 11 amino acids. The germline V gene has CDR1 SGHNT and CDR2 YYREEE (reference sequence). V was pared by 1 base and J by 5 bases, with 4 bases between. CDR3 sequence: CASSLSDEQYF. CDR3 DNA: TGTGCCAGCAGCTTGTCTGACGAGCAGTACTTC.

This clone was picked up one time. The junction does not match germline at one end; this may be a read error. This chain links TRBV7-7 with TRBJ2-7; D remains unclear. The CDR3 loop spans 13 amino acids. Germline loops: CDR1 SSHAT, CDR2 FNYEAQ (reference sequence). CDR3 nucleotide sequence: TGTGCTAGCAGCCTCGGCGAGAAGAGCGAGCAGTACTTC. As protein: CASSLGEKSEQYF.

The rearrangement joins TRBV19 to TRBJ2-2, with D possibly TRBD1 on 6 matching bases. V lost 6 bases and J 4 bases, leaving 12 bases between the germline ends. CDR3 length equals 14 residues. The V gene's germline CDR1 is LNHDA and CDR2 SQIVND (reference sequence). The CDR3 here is CASRGTRSTGELFF. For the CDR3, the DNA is TGTGCCAGTAGGGGGACAAGGAGCACCGGGGAGCTGTTTTTT.

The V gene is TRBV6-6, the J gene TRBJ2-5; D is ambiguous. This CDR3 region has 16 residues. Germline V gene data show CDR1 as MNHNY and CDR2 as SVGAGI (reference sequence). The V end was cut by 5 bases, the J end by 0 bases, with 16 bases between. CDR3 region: CASSPTRMGYQETQYF. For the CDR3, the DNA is TGTGCCAGCAGTCCTACCCGTATGGGGTACCAAGAGACCCAGTACTTC.

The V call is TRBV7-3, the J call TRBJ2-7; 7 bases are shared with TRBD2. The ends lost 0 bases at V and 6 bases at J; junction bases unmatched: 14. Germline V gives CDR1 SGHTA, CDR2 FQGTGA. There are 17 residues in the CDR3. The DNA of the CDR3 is TGTGCCAGCAGCTTAACCGCCCGACTAGCCGACGACCGCGAGCAGTACTTC. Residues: CASSLTARLADDREQYF.